This TCR beta chain was profiled in a study of T cell responses to AZD1222 COVID-19 vaccine. Across the study: Analysis merged second doses at about 4 or about 12 weeks. The study's findings and limits: Seropositive AZD1222 recipients at baseline numbered only five or six. Reports indicate that nearly half of spike-specific TCRs are directed at unmutated variant regions. Possibly, clonal diversity was underestimated; donors were largely white British and included more females.

Data came from immunoSEQ multiplex PCR; TCRdb stores just in-frame clones and leaves some out. The data show approximately 100,000 clones, with approximately 90% seen just once and 1.3% held by the top ten. In regard to this clone: Its cognate antigen is unknown.

The CDR3 runs 12 residues. Between the trimmed V and J ends, which lost 10 bases and 1 base, there was a span of 10 bases. Germline V gene sequence: CDR1 MDHEN, CDR2 SYDVKM. V and J are TRBV28 and TRBJ1-1; D unclear. The source was peripheral blood, collected on day 0 of AZD1222 vaccination. This clonotype was sampled from an adult in good health. Here the CDR3 reads CATDRANTEAFF. CDR3 nucleotide sequence: TGTGCCACCGATAGGGCGAACACTGAAGCTTTCTTT.